This T cell receptor (beta chain) stems from a study of cytomegalovirus exposure and HLA in healthy donors. The PCR used 60 Vbeta and 13 Jbeta primers. Clones were read by immunoSEQ multiplex PCR, and TCRdb kept only the in-frame ones, dropping some. The data contain 150,000 to 200,000 clones, around 82% of them singletons. The sample holds one count of this clone. Its target is not known. Whole-study results and caveats: Earlier findings revealed that most TCR beta V segments proved productive either about 87% or about 30% of the time. Published work reported that the classifier diagnosed cytomegalovirus status with high specificity and sensitivity. Later on, a genetic analysis was performed. It linked a missense variant in DCLRE1C with V- and J-gene trimming of TCR beta.

The germline gives CDR1 GTSNPN, CDR2 SVGIG (reference sequence). The CDR3 extends over 21 amino acids. V lost 0 bases and J lost 0; bases outside the gene matches: 15. The origin of this receptor is a woman in her forties or fifties in good health and CMV-seropositive. The specimen sequenced was PBMCs. V is TRBV30 and J is TRBJ1-6, with 9 bases fitting TRBD1. The CDR3 nucleotides are TGTGCCTGGAGTGTACTCCATGGTGGGACAGGGCCAAGCTCCTATAATTCACCCCTCCACTTT. It encodes CAWSVLHGGTGPSSYNSPLHF.